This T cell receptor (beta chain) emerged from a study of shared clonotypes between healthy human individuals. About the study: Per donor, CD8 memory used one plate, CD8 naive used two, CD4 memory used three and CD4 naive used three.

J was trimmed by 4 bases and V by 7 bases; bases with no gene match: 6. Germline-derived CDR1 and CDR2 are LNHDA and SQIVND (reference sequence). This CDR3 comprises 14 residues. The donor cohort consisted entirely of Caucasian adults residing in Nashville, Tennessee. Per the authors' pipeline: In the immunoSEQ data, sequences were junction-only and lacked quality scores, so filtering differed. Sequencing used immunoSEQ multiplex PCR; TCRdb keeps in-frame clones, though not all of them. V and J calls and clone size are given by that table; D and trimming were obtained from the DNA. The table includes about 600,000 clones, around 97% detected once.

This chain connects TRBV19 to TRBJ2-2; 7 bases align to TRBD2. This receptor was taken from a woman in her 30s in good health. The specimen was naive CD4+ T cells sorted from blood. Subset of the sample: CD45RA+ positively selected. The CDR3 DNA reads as TGTGCCAGTAAGGCGGGAGTAGGCACCGGGGAGCTGTTTTTT. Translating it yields CASKAGVGTGELFF.